The 6 T cell receptor beta chains below all came from one sample that was sequenced in a study of CD8 T cells in Susac syndrome. cDNA came from about 0.51 to 1 ug RNA primed by random hexamers. TCRdb reprocessed the immunoSEQ multiplex PCR reads with MiXCR, giving one entry per CDR3 protein. This sample yields under 90,000 distinct CDR3 sequences, of which about 92% are seen a single time; approximately 0.52% belongs to the top ten. The sample taken for sequencing was CD4+ T cells from PBMCs. The source is a human donor with Susac syndrome.

This rearrangement joins TRBV28 to TRBJ2-2; D perhaps matches TRBD1 (6 bases). V lost 6 bases and J lost 0, with 14 bases in between. This CDR3 is 16 amino acids long. In germline, CDR1 is MDHEN, CDR2 SYDVKM. The DNA for the CDR3 is TGTGCCAGCAGAGATGGACAGATAGCGAACACCGGGGAGCTGTTTTTT. Its protein product is CASRDGQIANTGELFF. Full variable domain (remainder filled in from reference TRBV28 and TRBJ2-2): DVKVTQSSRYLVKRTGEKVFLECVQDMDHENMFWYRQDPGLGLRLIYFSYDVKMKEKGDIPEGYSVSREKKERFSLILESASTNQTSMYLCASRDGQIANTGELFFGEGSRLTVL.

This clonotype was detected only once. This chain links TRBV29-1 with TRBJ2-1; perhaps TRBD1 as D (6 bases). Germline loops: CDR1 SQVTM, CDR2 ANQGSEA. V was pared by 7 bases and J by 9 bases, with 13 bases between. The CDR3 is 11 amino acids. The CDR3 DNA sequence: TGCAGCGCCTCGGACAGCCGTGAGCAGTTCTTC. Its translation is CSASDSREQFF.

This clonotype has a single count. The V and J genes are TRBV6-2 or TRBV6-3 and TRBJ1-1; D is possibly TRBD1 (5 bases). Trimming took off 10 bases at V and 1 base at J, with 13 bases between the two ends. Germline V gene data show CDR1 as MNHEY and CDR2 as SVGEGT. CDR3 size: 13 residues. Here the CDR3 DNA reads TGTGCCACCGAACTTACAGGGAACACTGAAGCTTTCTTT. It yields the protein CATELTGNTEAFF.

This clonotype has only a few counts. CDR3: CAITRDRDGYTF. CDR3 nucleotides: TGTGCCATCACCCGGGACAGAGATGGCTACACCTTC. The chain links TRBV11-2 to TRBJ1-2; 7 nucleotides agree with TRBD1. Trimming at V came to 10 bases and at J to 6 bases, leaving 8 bases not matched to a gene. The CDR3 spans 12 residues. CDR1 SGHAT and CDR2 FQNNGV come from the germline V gene.

The chain employs TRBV20-1 and TRBJ2-5, with D possibly TRBD2 on 5 matching bases. V was clipped by 3 bases and J by 5 bases, with 16 bases between them. The CDR3 is made up of 14 amino acids. Germline V lookup: CDR1 DFQATT, CDR2 SNEGSKA (reference sequence). CDR3 sequence (DNA): TGCAGTGCTAGTTTGGCGGGTGAAGGGGAGACCCAGTACTTC. It is translated as CSASLAGEGETQYF.

CDR3 nucleotide sequence: TGTGCCAGCAGCTTGGACAGGGCTAACTATGGCTACACCTTC. Translation: CASSLDRANYGYTF. The genes are TRBV11-2 and TRBJ1-2; 8 nucleotides align to TRBD1. Germline V gives CDR1 SGHAT, CDR2 FQNNGV. The CDR3 is made up of 14 amino acids. After removal of 3 bases from V and 0 bases from J, the junction contained 0 bases not matched to a gene. The complete variable domain, with remaining parts taken from reference TRBV11-2 and TRBJ1-2, reads EAGVAQSPRYKIIEKRQSVAFWCNPISGHATLYWYQQILGQGPKLLIQFQNNGVVDDSQLPKDRFSAERLKGVDSTLKIQPAKLEDSAVYLCASSLDRANYGYTFGSGTRLTVV.